Listed here are 19 T cell receptor beta chains from one sample, sequenced in a study of blood T cell repertoires in COVID-19. Generated by immunoSEQ multiplex PCR, the TCRdb table keeps only in-frame clones and is missing some. This table holds 300,000 or so clones, around four fifths found once. Sequenced input: peripheral blood. The receptors stem from a woman aged 45-60 years with active or convalescent COVID-19.

The genes are TRBV2 and TRBJ1-1, with TRBD1 matching over 7 bases. CDR1 SNHLY and CDR2 FYNNEI come from the germline V gene. This CDR3 contains 15 residues. After removal of 6 bases from V and 1 base from J, the junction contained 8 bases not matched to a gene. CDR3 amino acids: CASRAGGRRNTEAFF. Here the CDR3 DNA reads TGTGCCAGCAGGGCAGGGGGGCGGAGGAACACTGAAGCTTTCTTT.

The chain couples TRBV7-9 to TRBJ1-3, with D possibly being TRBD1 (5 bases). Trimming removed 6 bases at V and 0 bases at J, with 15 bases between. CDR1 is SEHNR and CDR2 is FQNEAQ in the germline V gene (reference sequence). This CDR3 region has 16 residues. The CDR3 DNA sequence: TGTGCCAGCAGTTCAACCTCAGGGTCCTCTGGAAACACCATATATTTT. Its translation: CASSSTSGSSGNTIYF.

This rearrangement joins TRBV27 to TRBJ2-7; 14 bases line up with TRBD2. The V and J ends lost 9 bases and 0 bases, in that order; junction bases with no gene match: 7. Germline assignment: CDR1 MNHEY and CDR2 SMNVEV (reference sequence). This CDR3 spans 16 amino acids. CDR3 DNA: TGTGCCAGAAGGAGGACTAGCGGGAGGTTCTCCTACGAGCAGTACTTC. Protein sequence: CARRRTSGRFSYEQYF.

V gene TRBV10-2 combines with J gene TRBJ1-2; weak D call: TRBD1 (5 bases). Trimming took off 0 bases at V and 0 bases at J, with 11 bases between the two ends. The CDR3 sequence is 16 residues long. Germline loops: CDR1 WSHSY, CDR2 SAAADI. The CDR3 loop reads CASSESSPGTNYGYTF. The CDR3 bases are TGCGCCAGCAGTGAGTCATCGCCAGGGACTAACTATGGCTACACCTTC.

The chain combines TRBV7-3 with TRBJ2-1, with 11 bases fitting TRBD2. This CDR3 has 16 amino acids. With 6 bases clipped from V and 3 bases from J, the junction kept 7 bases outside the gene matches. Looked up from germline, CDR1 is SGHTA and CDR2 is FQGTGA. CDR3 residues: CASSRLGLADYNEQFF. CDR3 nucleotide sequence: TGTGCCAGCAGTCGATTGGGACTAGCGGACTACAATGAGCAGTTCTTC.

This rearrangement joins TRBV5-6 to TRBJ2-6; 12 nucleotides agree with TRBD2. CDR3 size: 18 residues. The germline V gene encodes CDR1 SGHDT and CDR2 YYEEEE. V dropped 5 bases and J dropped 0; count of bases not matched to a gene: 6. This chain's CDR3 is CASREGLAGFSGANVLTF. For the CDR3, the DNA is TGTGCCAGCAGGGAAGGACTAGCGGGATTCTCTGGGGCCAACGTCCTGACTTTC.

This chain links TRBV2 with TRBJ1-6; D not certain. CDR3 length: 14 residues. Germline V gene lookup returns CDR1 SNHLY and CDR2 FYNNEI. Deletions cut 3 bases from V and 10 bases from J, with 13 bases between. The CDR3 region is CASSEGGTSSPLHF. DNA for the CDR3: TGTGCCAGCAGTGAGGGAGGCACATCGTCACCCCTCCACTTT.

J is TRBJ2-1 and V is TRBV5-4; 14 bases are a match to TRBD2. After removal of 2 bases from V and 12 bases from J, the junction contained 7 bases not matched to a gene. Germline loops: CDR1 SGHNT, CDR2 YYREEE (reference sequence). The CDR3 length is 15 residues. CDR3 sequence (DNA): TGTGCCAGCAGCTTCGGGACTAGCGGGAGTTTGGGGCAGTTCTTC. It translates to CASSFGTSGSLGQFF.

The chain recombines TRBV11-2 with TRBJ2-3, with unresolved D. The CDR3 has 14 amino acids. The germline gives CDR1 SGHAT, CDR2 FQNNGV. Trimming removed 0 bases at V and 5 bases at J, with 9 bases between. Here the CDR3 reads CASSLDPGGDTQYF. CDR3 bases: TGTGCCAGCAGCTTAGATCCCGGTGGAGATACGCAGTATTTT.

The chain combines TRBV9 with TRBJ1-5, with D tentatively TRBD1 (5 bases). The V end was cut by 0 bases, the J end by 8 bases, with 12 bases between. The CDR3 consists of 14 residues. The germline V gene has CDR1 SGDLS and CDR2 YYNGEE. DNA for the CDR3: TGTGCCAGCAGCGTAGATGGGGGGGGTGAGCCCCAGCATTTT. It encodes CASSVDGGGEPQHF.

The chain has TRBV5-6 and TRBJ1-5; 12 bases match TRBD1. CDR1 SGHDT and CDR2 YYEEEE come from the germline V gene. The CDR3 sequence is 19 residues long. J was trimmed by 2 bases and V by 4 bases; bases with no gene match: 13. CDR3 sequence reads: CASSLAGTGGAPGNQPQHF. In nucleotides, the CDR3 is TGTGCCAGCAGCCTGGCCGGGACAGGGGGCGCCCCGGGCAATCAGCCCCAGCATTTT.

The chain is built from TRBV29-1 and TRBJ1-2, with 7 bases matching TRBD1. The CDR3 runs to 14 residues. The V gene's germline CDR1 is SQVTM and CDR2 ANQGSEA. The ends lost 4 bases at V and 4 bases at J; junction bases unmatched: 9. CDR3 in amino acids: CSVGGQTLGYGYTF. Here the CDR3 DNA reads TGCAGCGTTGGGGGACAGACGCTCGGCTATGGCTACACCTTC. Drawing the rest from reference TRBV29-1 and TRBJ1-2, the complete variable domain is SAVISQKPSRDICQRGTSLTIQCQVDSQVTMMFWYRQQPGQSLTLIATANQGSEATYESGFVIDKFPISRPNLTFSTLTVSNMSPEDSSIYLCSVGGQTLGYGYTFGSGTRLTVV.

This sequence joins TRBV6-5 and TRBJ2-1; perhaps TRBD1 as D (6 bases). Germline values: CDR1 MNHEY, CDR2 SVGAGI. V lost 0 bases to trimming and J lost 9 bases, with 12 bases between them. This CDR3 has 14 amino acids. DNA of the CDR3: TGTGCCAGCAGTTACTCCCACAGGGTGGCTGAGCAGTTCTTC. Protein sequence: CASSYSHRVAEQFF.

This chain links TRBV5-1 with TRBJ1-4; 10 bases line up with TRBD1. The CDR3 has 18 residues. The germline gives CDR1 SGHRS, CDR2 YFSETQ. The V segment lost 5 bases and the J segment 3 bases; nucleotides outside the gene matches: 13. As DNA, the CDR3 is TGCGCCAGCAGTGATATCCGGGACAGGGGCCTTTCTAATGAAAAACTGTTTTTT. Encoded protein: CASSDIRDRGLSNEKLFF.

The chain carries TRBV20-1 and TRBJ2-5; 12 bases match TRBD2. After removal of 3 bases from V and 5 bases from J, the junction contained 13 bases not matched to a gene. The V gene's germline CDR1 is DFQATT and CDR2 SNEGSKA (reference sequence). The length of the CDR3 is 17 residues. The CDR3 reads CSASEWRLAGEGETQYF. DNA for the CDR3: TGCAGTGCTAGTGAGTGGAGACTAGCGGGAGAGGGGGAGACCCAGTACTTC.

CDR3 DNA sequence: TGTGCCAGCAGTGACTCACGGGACATACCCTACGAGCAGTACTTC. This encodes CASSDSRDIPYEQYF. The J gene is TRBJ2-7, the V gene TRBV6-4, with a tentative D call TRBD1 (6 bases). In germline, CDR1 is MRHNA, CDR2 SNTAGT. V lost 0 bases to trimming and J lost 2 bases, with 11 bases between them. This CDR3 region has 15 residues.

This clone appeared a single time. The V call is TRBV7-2, the J call TRBJ2-2; D is unresolved. Germline V gene sequence: CDR1 SGHTA, CDR2 FQGNSA. V was clipped by 5 bases and J by 3 bases, with 7 bases between them. The CDR3 contains 13 residues. In DNA, the CDR3 is TGTGCCAGCAGCCTTCGTTACACCGGGGAGCTGTTTTTT. Its protein product is CASSLRYTGELFF.

The chain employs TRBV7-8 and TRBJ2-5, with 8 bases lining up with TRBD1. Trimming took 4 bases from V and 4 from J; bases not matched to a gene: 5. The CDR3 is 14 amino acids. Germline assignment: CDR1 SGHVS and CDR2 FQNEAQ. This CDR3 reads CASSSSDRAETQYF. The CDR3 DNA is TGTGCCAGCAGCTCTTCGGACAGGGCAGAGACCCAGTACTTC.

This chain links TRBV15 with TRBJ1-2; 7 bases line up with TRBD1. Per germline, CDR1 LNHNV and CDR2 YYDKDF (reference sequence). The CDR3 loop spans 14 amino acids. J was trimmed by 5 bases and V by 0 bases; bases with no gene match: 3. The CDR3 nucleotides read TGTGCCACCAGCAGAGAAGACAGGGTATATGGCTACACCTTC. Its protein is CATSREDRVYGYTF.